Listed here are 2 T cell receptor beta chains from one sample, sequenced in a study of metastatic and nonmetastatic thyroid tumors. All patients were treatment-naive before thyroid surgery. Using MiXCR, TCRdb reanalyzed the PCR reads. The sample shows fewer than 25,000 clones, around 11% of them seen only once. The sample comprised blood. These receptors were obtained from a female donor with papillary thyroid cancer or a benign thyroid nodule (not recorded which). Some clones in this sample may be carry-over from other donors' samples.

This clone was seen only a few times. This sequence joins TRBV6-2 or TRBV6-3 and TRBJ1-2; D may be TRBD1 (5 bases). V lost 2 bases and J 0 bases, leaving 10 bases between the germline ends. The CDR3 covers 15 residues. In germline, CDR1 is MNHEY, CDR2 SVGEGT. The CDR3 sequence: CASSYAGASNYGYTF. CDR3 nucleotides: TGTGCCAGCAGTTACGCTGGGGCATCTAACTATGGCTACACCTTC.

This chain connects TRBV12-3 or TRBV12-4 to TRBJ1-4; D gene uncertain. The CDR3 loop spans 14 amino acids. V shed 5 bases and J shed 8 bases, with 15 bases lying between them. Here the CDR3 DNA reads TGTGCCAGCAGTGCTAGAGTGGGGAGCGAAAAACTGTTTTTT. Amino acids: CASSARVGSEKLFF.